These 6 T cell receptor beta chains were sequenced from one sample in a study of blood T cell repertoires in COVID-19. The protocol was immunoSEQ multiplex PCR, while the TCRdb copy is restricted to in-frame clones and leaves out a portion. The data show around 250,000 clones, about 80% seen once. The sample consisted of peripheral blood. Receptor source: a man aged 50-59 years with active or convalescent COVID-19.

The V call is TRBV27, the J call TRBJ2-7, with 8 bases matching TRBD2. The CDR3 is 15 amino acids. The V gene end was trimmed by 2 bases and the J gene end by 0 bases; junction bases not matched to a gene: 3. CDR1 and CDR2 from the germline V gene are MNHEY and SMNVEV (reference sequence). The CDR3 DNA follows: TGTGCCAGCAGTTTAAAACGGGGGGGCTCCTACGAGCAGTACTTC. It translates to CASSLKRGGSYEQYF.

CDR3 nucleotides: TGTGCCAGCAGCTTAGCGGGCCCTGGCGGAAACACCATATATTTT. It translates to CASSLAGPGGNTIYF. V usage is TRBV7-8 and J usage is TRBJ1-3; D call uncertain. This CDR3 comprises 15 residues. The V end lost 0 bases, the J end lost 4 bases, and 10 bases lay between the germline ends. Germline V gene sequence: CDR1 SGHVS, CDR2 FQNEAQ. The full variable domain, its missing parts supplied by reference TRBV7-8 and TRBJ1-3, is GAGVSQSPRYKVAKRGQDVALRCDPISGHVSLFWYQQALGQGPEFLTYFQNEAQLDKSGLPSDRFFAERPEGSVSTLKIQRTQQEDSAVYLCASSLAGPGGNTIYFGEGSWLTVV.

The V call is TRBV7-9, the J call TRBJ1-4; 12 nucleotides agree with TRBD1. CDR1 is SEHNR and CDR2 is FQNEAQ in the germline V gene (reference sequence). The CDR3 totals 18 residues. J gave up 3 bases and V 2 bases, and 7 bases lay outside the gene matches. The CDR3 sequence: CASSLPAGQGAANEKLFF. The CDR3 DNA reads TGTGCCAGCAGCTTACCGGCGGGACAGGGGGCCGCTAATGAAAAACTGTTTTTT. The whole variable domain, remainder taken from reference TRBV7-9 and TRBJ1-4, is DTGVSQNPRHKITKRGQNVTFRCDPISEHNRLYWYRQTLGQGPEFLTYFQNEAQLEKSRLLSDRFSAERPKGSFSTLEIQRTEQGDSAMYLCASSLPAGQGAANEKLFFGSGTQLSVL.

The chain joins TRBV7-2 to TRBJ1-1; tentatively, D is TRBD1 (6 bases). With 0 bases removed from V and 5 bases from J, the gap between germline ends came to 10 bases. Germline V gene sequence: CDR1 SGHTA, CDR2 FQGNSA. This CDR3 is 14 amino acids long. The CDR3 nucleotides read TGTGCCAGCAGCTTAGCAGGGGGTGGTACTGAAGCTTTCTTT. It yields the protein CASSLAGGGTEAFF.

This clone was found once. This rearrangement joins TRBV28 to TRBJ1-4; TRBD1 matches 9 bases. The V segment lost 6 bases and the J segment 0 bases; nucleotides outside the gene matches: 5. The CDR3 has 16 amino acids. Germline V lookup: CDR1 MDHEN, CDR2 SYDVKM. The CDR3 DNA is TGTGCCAGCAGCCGGGGACAGGGCACAACTAATGAAAAACTGTTTTTT. Translated: CASSRGQGTTNEKLFF.

The V gene is TRBV7-9, the J gene TRBJ2-6, with D possibly matching TRBD1 (5 bases). The germline gives CDR1 SEHNR, CDR2 FQNEAQ (reference sequence). CDR3 length equals 16 residues. V was pared by 0 bases and J by 0 bases, with 6 bases between. Written as DNA, the CDR3 is TGTGCCAGCAGCTTAGCGCAGGGCTCTGGGGCCAACGTCCTGACTTTC. Protein product: CASSLAQGSGANVLTF.